These T cell receptor beta chains were read from a single sample in a study of T cell changes during pregnancy in multiple sclerosis. TCRdb keeps only in-frame clones here, not all; method: immunoSEQ multiplex PCR. The sample has about 89,000 clones; just over 90% are singletons. Sequencing was performed on peripheral blood, taken after pregnancy. These TCRs come from a female donor in good health, enrolled as a control in a pregnancy study. Both conserved end residues are part of each CDR3. The D gene is left open where the match is weak. Where a row states a size, it is once, few, many or the class of an expanded clone; other rows omit it.

clone size: .
V gene: TRBV10-3
J gene: TRBJ1-1
D gene: .
CDR3 protein: CAISESGGGRGDTEAFF
CDR3 DNA: TGTGCCATCAGTGAGTCGGGCGGGGGGCGAGGTGACACTGAAGCTTTCTTT

clone size: .
V gene: TRBV6-1
J gene: TRBJ2-7
D gene: TRBD1
CDR3 protein: CASSVPTGGRGEQYF
CDR3 DNA: TGTGCCAGCAGTGTGCCTACAGGGGGTCGGGGCGAGCAGTACTTC

clone size: .
V gene: TRBV4-1
J gene: TRBJ2-5
D gene: .
CDR3 protein: CASSQGSWATKETQYF
CDR3 DNA: TGCGCCAGCAGCCAAGGAAGTTGGGCTACAAAAGAGACCCAGTACTTC

clone size: few
V gene: TRBV6-5
J gene: TRBJ1-6
D gene: TRBD1
CDR3 protein: CASRPTGESSPLHF
CDR3 DNA: TGTGCCAGCAGACCGACAGGGGAGAGTTCACCCCTCCACTTT

clone size: .
V gene: TRBV7-3
J gene: TRBJ1-1
D gene: TRBD1
CDR3 protein: CASSPDGTVSTEAFF
CDR3 DNA: TGTGCCAGCAGCCCAGACGGGACAGTATCCACTGAAGCTTTCTTT

clone size: .
V gene: TRBV5-1
J gene: TRBJ1-1
D gene: TRBD1
CDR3 protein: CASSLSPGQGNTEAFF
CDR3 DNA: TGCGCCAGCAGCTTGTCCCCGGGACAGGGAAACACTGAAGCTTTCTTT

clone size: .
V gene: TRBV6-5
J gene: TRBJ2-7
D gene: TRBD1
CDR3 protein: CASSTRDRGSYEQYF
CDR3 DNA: TGTGCCAGCAGTACCCGGGACAGGGGCTCCTACGAGCAGTACTTC

clone size: .
V gene: TRBV15
J gene: TRBJ2-7
D gene: TRBD2
CDR3 protein: CATSRSTSGRSEQYF
CDR3 DNA: TGTGCCACCAGCAGATCTACTAGCGGGAGGAGCGAGCAGTACTTC

clone size: .
V gene: TRBV2
J gene: TRBJ2-3
D gene: TRBD2
CDR3 protein: CASRPELAGALDTQYF
CDR3 DNA: TGTGCCAGCAGGCCAGAGCTAGCGGGAGCTTTGGATACGCAGTATTTT

clone size: .
V gene: TRBV10-2
J gene: TRBJ2-2
D gene: TRBD2
CDR3 protein: CASSGLAGYTGELFF
CDR3 DNA: TGCGCCAGCAGTGGGCTAGCGGGGTACACCGGGGAGCTGTTTTTT

clone size: .
V gene: TRBV21-1
J gene: TRBJ2-7
D gene: .
CDR3 protein: CASSKPGLVYEQYF
CDR3 DNA: TGTGCCAGCAGCAAACCGGGACTAGTATACGAGCAGTACTTC

clone size: few
V gene: TRBV6-5
J gene: TRBJ2-1
D gene: TRBD2
CDR3 protein: CASRPPGLVSEQFF
CDR3 DNA: TGTGCCAGCAGGCCCCCGGGACTAGTATCGGAGCAGTTCTTC

clone size: .
V gene: TRBV7-9
J gene: TRBJ2-7
D gene: .
CDR3 protein: CASSPGGAEQYF
CDR3 DNA: TGTGCCAGCAGCCCTGGCGGGGCCGAGCAGTACTTC

clone size: .
V gene: TRBV28
J gene: TRBJ2-7
D gene: .
CDR3 protein: CASSTYAGSTYEQYF
CDR3 DNA: TGTGCCAGCAGTACCTATGCGGGGAGTACCTACGAGCAGTACTTC

clone size: .
V gene: TRBV19
J gene: TRBJ2-1
D gene: .
CDR3 protein: CASSIFAGPSYNEQFF
CDR3 DNA: TGTGCCAGTAGTATATTCGCAGGGCCTTCCTACAATGAGCAGTTCTTC

clone size: .
V gene: TRBV5-1
J gene: TRBJ1-2
D gene: TRBD1
CDR3 protein: CASSLEGATYGYTF
CDR3 DNA: TGCGCCAGCAGCTTGGAGGGGGCGACCTATGGCTACACCTTC

clone size: .
V gene: TRBV27
J gene: TRBJ1-4
D gene: .
CDR3 protein: CASSSNRDEKLFF
CDR3 DNA: TGTGCCAGCAGTTCGAACAGGGATGAAAAACTGTTTTTT

clone size: .
V gene: TRBV7-9
J gene: TRBJ2-7
D gene: TRBD1
CDR3 protein: CASSLAGQPYEQYF
CDR3 DNA: TGTGCCAGCAGCTTAGCGGGACAGCCCTACGAGCAGTACTTC

clone size: .
V gene: TRBV5-5
J gene: TRBJ2-3
D gene: TRBD1
CDR3 protein: CASSQTGGRDTQYF
CDR3 DNA: TGTGCCAGCAGCCAGACAGGGGGTCGAGATACGCAGTATTTT

clone size: .
V gene: TRBV5-5
J gene: TRBJ1-5
D gene: TRBD1
CDR3 protein: CASSLGQGSNQPQHF
CDR3 DNA: TGTGCCAGCAGCTTAGGACAGGGGAGCAATCAGCCCCAGCATTTT

clone size: .
V gene: TRBV10-2
J gene: TRBJ2-7
D gene: .
CDR3 protein: CASSALGLNSYEQYF
CDR3 DNA: TGCGCCAGCAGTGCCCTGGGACTCAACTCCTACGAGCAGTACTTC

clone size: few
V gene: TRBV7-9
J gene: TRBJ1-1
D gene: TRBD1
CDR3 protein: CASSGGQGLDTEAFF
CDR3 DNA: TGTGCCAGCAGCGGAGGACAGGGGTTGGACACTGAAGCTTTCTTT

clone size: .
V gene: TRBV2
J gene: TRBJ2-7
D gene: TRBD2
CDR3 protein: CASSWTSGGLTYEQYF
CDR3 DNA: TGTGCCAGCAGCTGGACTAGCGGGGGACTTACCTACGAGCAGTACTTC

clone size: .
V gene: TRBV6-6
J gene: TRBJ2-3
D gene: .
CDR3 protein: CASSLAGEGNTQYF
CDR3 DNA: TGTGCCAGCAGTTTAGCCGGGGAAGGGAATACGCAGTATTTT

clone size: .
V gene: TRBV6-6
J gene: TRBJ2-3
D gene: .
CDR3 protein: CASSSLEGAVSDTQYF
CDR3 DNA: TGTGCCAGCAGTTCATTGGAGGGGGCGGTCTCAGATACGCAGTATTTT

clone size: .
V gene: TRBV19
J gene: TRBJ2-5
D gene: TRBD1
CDR3 protein: CASSSRTGGTETQYF
CDR3 DNA: TGTGCCAGTAGTTCAAGGACAGGGGGCACAGAGACCCAGTACTTC

clone size: .
V gene: TRBV28
J gene: TRBJ1-1
D gene: .
CDR3 protein: CASSSTAGVGGTEAFF
CDR3 DNA: TGTGCCAGCAGTTCGACTGCAGGGGTGGGTGGCACTGAAGCTTTCTTT

clone size: .
V gene: TRBV9
J gene: TRBJ1-1
D gene: .
CDR3 protein: CASSNHLNTEAFF
CDR3 DNA: TGTGCCAGCAGCAATCATCTGAACACTGAAGCTTTCTTT